The TCR beta chain described here comes from a study of PD-1 blockade in mismatch repair-deficient tumors. Whole-study results and caveats: Rapid post-treatment expansion, then contraction, generally preceding radiologic response, marked tumor-resident clones.

All patients were mismatch repair deficient, assessed by either PCR or immunohistochemistry. Trimming took 3 bases from V and 8 from J; bases not matched to a gene: 10. From germline, CDR1 is SGHTA and CDR2 FQGTGA. This CDR3 spans 17 amino acids. TCRdb's copy holds only in-frame clones and misses some; the assay was immunoSEQ multiplex PCR. The sample lists about 79,000 clones, 65% to 85% occurring once. This clone has a single count. Antigen unknown. The clonotype was recovered from an adult with mismatch repair-deficient cancer. The sequenced sample was peripheral blood, obtained 44 weeks after starting pembrolizumab. This sequence joins TRBV7-3 and TRBJ2-1; 13 nucleotides line up with TRBD2. In DNA form, the CDR3 reads TGTGCCAGCAGCTTCGACTGGACTAGCGGGAGTAAGTATGAGCAGTTCTTC. This translates into CASSFDWTSGSKYEQFF.